These 31 T cell receptor beta chains originate from one sample sequenced in a study of T cells in Graves' hyperthyroidism and ophthalmopathy. Amplification targeted TCR beta CDR3 regions from RNA transcripts. HTBI primers drove first-round RT-PCR of the TCR CDR3. TCRdb processed the multiplex PCR reads anew with MiXCR; each CDR3 protein has one entry. The sample lists over 400,000 distinct CDR3 sequences, approximately 14% occurring once. Source material: blood. These receptors were collected from a man aged 18 to 29 with Graves' ophthalmopathy.

The rearrangement uses TRBV4-1 and TRBJ1-5, with a possible D match to TRBD1 (6 bases). V was trimmed by 0 bases and J by 8 bases, leaving 11 bases between them. The germline gives CDR1 MGHRA, CDR2 YSYEKL. The CDR3 contains 14 residues. CDR3 region: CASSQDGGLEPQHF. CDR3 in DNA: TGCGCCAGCAGCCAAGATGGGGGCTTGGAGCCCCAGCATTTT.

There are many counts of this clonotype. V gene TRBV6-1 combines with J gene TRBJ1-1, with TRBD1 matching over 9 bases. V dropped 7 bases and J dropped 4; count of bases not matched to a gene: 13. The CDR3 contains 16 residues. In germline, CDR1 is MNHNS, CDR2 SASEGT. As DNA, the CDR3 is TGTGCCAGCAAACTTACCGGGACAGGGACGACCACTGAAGCTTTCTTT. Its translation: CASKLTGTGTTTEAFF.

This chain connects TRBV25-1 to TRBJ2-7; 11 positions match TRBD2. CDR1 is MGHDK and CDR2 is SYGVNS in the germline V gene. This CDR3 region has 17 residues. The ends lost 2 bases at V and 0 bases at J; junction bases unmatched: 6. This chain's CDR3 is CASSEPATSGNSYEQYF. DNA of the CDR3: TGTGCCAGCAGTGAACCTGCGACTAGCGGGAACTCCTACGAGCAGTACTTC.

For this clonotype: A much larger clone lies a single base off, so this may be a read error. Here the CDR3 reads CRQQGDRNTEASF. The CDR3 DNA sequence: TGCAGACAGCAGGGGGACAGAAACACTGAAGCTTCCTTT. V and J are TRBV20-1 and TRBJ1-1; 7 bases are shared with TRBD1. The CDR3 extends over 13 amino acids. From germline, CDR1 is DFQATT and CDR2 SNEGSKA (reference sequence).

In regard to this clonotype: This may stem from a read error, because a much larger clone lies one nucleotide away. This chain uses TRBV5-1 with TRBJ2-1, with D hard to call. The J call could be wrong; TRBJ2-7 is a better fit for the DNA end. The germline V gene encodes CDR1 SGHRS and CDR2 YFSETQ. The CDR3 is 14 amino acids. The CDR3 DNA reads as TGCGCCAGCAGCTTGGACTACGGTCCCAATGAGCAGTACTTC. It encodes CASSLDYGPNEQYF.

Concerning this clonotype: One end of the junction is discordant with germline, which a read error may explain. The genes are TRBV12-3 or TRBV12-4 and TRBJ2-7; 12 positions match TRBD1. The CDR3 spans 13 residues. CDR3 sequence (DNA): TGTGTCAGCGGGGACAGGGGGCATTACGAGCAGTACTTC. It codes for CVSGDRGHYEQYF.

The rearrangement uses TRBV5-1 and TRBJ1-2, with TRBD1 matching 8 bases. Germline assignment: CDR1 SGHRS and CDR2 YFSETQ. The V gene end was trimmed by 4 bases and the J gene end by 3 bases; junction bases not matched to a gene: 5. CDR3 length: 14 residues. DNA for the CDR3: TGCGCCAGCAGCGACGGACAGGGCCACTATGGCTACACCTTC. Its translation: CASSDGQGHYGYTF.

This clonotype was picked up many times. V and J are TRBV6-1 and TRBJ2-1, with 7 bases aligning to TRBD1. With V trimmed by 4 bases and J by 2 bases, 5 bases remained unmatched. This CDR3 is 15 amino acids long. The germline V gene encodes CDR1 MNHNS and CDR2 SASEGT. This CDR3 reads CASSVHRGTYNEQFF. In DNA, the CDR3 is TGTGCCAGCAGTGTACACAGGGGTACCTACAATGAGCAGTTCTTC.

The chain is built from TRBV20-1 and TRBJ1-2, with D uncertain. This CDR3 spans 13 amino acids. Trimming cost V 0 bases and J 7 bases, with 12 bases left between them. CDR1 DFQATT and CDR2 SNEGSKA come from the germline V gene (reference sequence). DNA for the CDR3: TGCAGTGCTAGAGACTCCCTACGGTTTGGCTACACCTTC. This translates into CSARDSLRFGYTF.

As concerns this clonotype: This may arise from a read error, as a much more abundant clone is one base away. The chain employs TRBV19 and TRBJ2-7, with unresolved D. Germline V gene sequence: CDR1 LNHDA, CDR2 SQIVND (reference sequence). V dropped 3 bases and J dropped 5 bases, with 8 bases sitting between them. This CDR3 is built from 12 residues. CDR3 residues: CASSIGQHEQYF. The CDR3 nucleotides are TGTGCCAGTAGTATTGGTCAGCACGAGCAGTACTTC.

The rearrangement joins TRBV28 to TRBJ2-1, with TRBD1 identical over 7 bases. Per germline, CDR1 MDHEN and CDR2 SYDVKM. The CDR3 spans 12 residues. Trimming at V came to 7 bases and at J to 13 bases, leaving 10 bases not matched to a gene. CDR3 sequence reads: CASNRGDRVQFF. DNA for the CDR3: TGTGCCAGCAACCGGGGAGACAGGGTTCAGTTCTTC.

This clonotype has at least ten counts. This chain uses TRBV30 with TRBJ2-5, with D unresolved. Germline V gives CDR1 GTSNPN, CDR2 SVGIG (reference sequence). The V end lost 3 bases, the J end lost 2 bases, and 7 bases lay between the germline ends. This CDR3 has 12 residues. CDR3 DNA: TGTGCCTGGAGGGACGGACAAGAGACCCAGTACTTC. Translation: CAWRDGQETQYF.

The genes are TRBV6-1 and TRBJ2-1; TRBD2 might be the D (6 bases). Trimming pared 4 bases from V and 3 bases from J, leaving 13 bases between. From germline, CDR1 is MNHNS and CDR2 SASEGT. The CDR3 loop spans 15 amino acids. This CDR3 is CASSARDGGYNEQFF. As DNA, the CDR3 is TGTGCCAGCAGTGCCCGGGACGGGGGCTACAATGAGCAGTTCTTC.

In this sample, this clonotype turned up many times. V usage is TRBV24-1 and J usage is TRBJ2-2; D gene unclear. This CDR3 spans 15 amino acids. Trimming left V 4 bases short and J 1 base short, with 9 bases between. Germline CDR1 reads KGHDR; CDR2 reads SFDVKD. The CDR3 region is CATSDIAGNTGELFF. The CDR3 bases are TGTGCCACCAGTGACATCGCAGGGAACACCGGGGAGCTGTTTTTT.

This clonotype appeared many times. This chain connects TRBV3-1 to TRBJ2-7, with 13 nucleotides matching TRBD2. The CDR3 spans 15 residues. V gave up 4 bases and J gave up 3 bases; unmatched junction bases: 3. The germline V gene encodes CDR1 LGHDT and CDR2 YNNKEL (reference sequence). CDR3 amino acids: CASSPWTSGSYEQYF. In DNA form, the CDR3 reads TGTGCCAGCAGCCCCTGGACTAGCGGGAGCTACGAGCAGTACTTC.

This clonotype was detected many times. CDR3 region: CASSKWGAADTQYF. The DNA for the CDR3 is TGTGCCAGCAGTAAGTGGGGTGCCGCAGATACGCAGTATTTT. The chain is built from TRBV7-8 and TRBJ2-3; no definite D call. Trimming stripped 6 bases from V and 4 bases from J, with 14 bases between. Germline V lookup: CDR1 SGHVS, CDR2 FQNEAQ. The CDR3 contains 14 residues.

For this clonotype: Just one base apart from a much larger clone, this may be a read error. The V and J genes are TRBV14 and TRBJ2-5; TRBD2 matches at 7 bases. TRBJ2-1 explains the end of the DNA better; the J call may be wrong. Germline CDR1 SGHDN, CDR2 FVKESK. The CDR3 is made up of 16 amino acids. Here the CDR3 reads CASSQTEGGYQETQFF. The CDR3, as DNA: TGTGCCAGCAGCCAGACGGAGGGAGGGTACCAAGAGACCCAGTTCTTC.

This clonotype showed up many times. The chain is built from TRBV6-1 and TRBJ2-6; TRBD1 agrees at 11 bases. With 5 bases clipped from V and 0 bases from J, the junction kept 3 bases outside the gene matches. This CDR3 is built from 17 residues. Germline V gene sequence: CDR1 MNHNS, CDR2 SASEGT. Here the CDR3 DNA reads TGTGCCAGCAGTCGGACAGGGGGCAACTCTGGGGCCAACGTCCTGACTTTC. Translated: CASSRTGGNSGANVLTF.

The chain combines TRBV15 with TRBJ2-7, with 10 positions matching TRBD1. The germline gives CDR1 LNHNV, CDR2 YYDKDF (reference sequence). The CDR3 consists of 15 residues. The junction had 8 bases not matched to a gene; V was cut back by 4 bases and J by 5 bases. In DNA form, the CDR3 reads TGTGCCACCAGCACCTACCGGGACAGGGGCGACGAGCAGTACTTC. Translation: CATSTYRDRGDEQYF.

This clonotype appeared many times. The rearrangement joins TRBV7-9 to TRBJ2-1; D not certain. Germline loops: CDR1 SEHNR, CDR2 FQNEAQ (reference sequence). CDR3 size: 13 residues. Trimming removed 6 bases at V and 6 bases at J, with 12 bases between. The chain's CDR3 is CASSIQVINEQFF. As DNA, the CDR3 is TGTGCCAGCAGTATCCAGGTGATCAATGAGCAGTTCTTC.

This clonotype was counted between two and nine times. The chain joins TRBV7-6 to TRBJ2-7, with TRBD2 as a possible D gene (6 bases). The germline V gene has CDR1 SGHVS and CDR2 FNYEAQ. This CDR3 has 14 residues. V was clipped by 5 bases and J by 3 bases, with 14 bases between them. CDR3 protein: CASSPGEEGYEQYF. CDR3 in DNA: TGTGCCAGCAGCCCCGGGGAGGAGGGCTACGAGCAGTACTTC.

Comments on this clonotype: One end of the junction does not line up with germline, which may come from a read error. The chain recombines TRBV12-3 or TRBV12-4 with TRBJ2-3; D gene unclear. This CDR3 is built from 12 residues. Here the CDR3 DNA reads TGTGCCAACAGTTTTTCCCCAGATACGCAGTATTTT. Encoded protein: CANSFSPDTQYF.

This clonotype was detected ten times or more. The rearrangement joins TRBV27 to TRBJ1-1; no clear D. Germline V gene data show CDR1 as MNHEY and CDR2 as SMNVEV (reference sequence). The germline V and J ends were trimmed by 6 bases and 2 bases, with 13 bases remaining between them. This CDR3 has 14 amino acids. The CDR3 here is CASRPTYTNTEAFF. The CDR3 bases are TGTGCCAGCAGACCGACATACACAAACACTGAAGCTTTCTTT.

In this sample, this clonotype turned up many times. The chain uses TRBV12-3 or TRBV12-4 and TRBJ2-1; 10 bases are shared with TRBD2. V shed 2 bases and J 7 bases; nucleotides not matched to a gene: 8. The CDR3 has 16 residues. The CDR3 coding sequence is TGTGCCAGCAGTTTAAGGGTAGCGGGGGGCCCAAATGAGCAGTTCTTC. This sequence encodes CASSLRVAGGPNEQFF.

The table lists this clonotype with many counts. The V call is TRBV5-6, the J call TRBJ1-1; D gene ambiguous. V lost 1 base and J 2 bases, leaving 9 bases between the germline ends. This CDR3 contains 14 residues. Germline CDR1 reads SGHDT; CDR2 reads YYEEEE. In nucleotides, the CDR3 is TGTGCCAGCAGCTTGCCAGGCCTTAACACTGAAGCTTTCTTT. It translates to CASSLPGLNTEAFF.

This clonotype appeared many times. V gene TRBV3-1 combines with J gene TRBJ2-3, with D possibly matching TRBD2 (5 bases). Germline V gene sequence: CDR1 LGHDT, CDR2 YNNKEL (reference sequence). This CDR3 region has 15 residues. Trimming took 1 base from V and 5 from J, leaving 13 bases between them. This chain's CDR3 is CASSQGTSRGDTQYF. Here the CDR3 DNA reads TGTGCCAGCAGCCAAGGGACTTCCCGAGGAGATACGCAGTATTTT.

This clonotype showed up many times. The chain has TRBV9 and TRBJ2-2; D call uncertain. The ends were cut back, 0 bases at V and 4 bases at J, with 13 bases in the middle. The germline CDR1 and CDR2 sequences are SGDLS and YYNGEE. The CDR3 covers 16 residues. CDR3 sequence (DNA): TGTGCCAGCAGCGTAGCTGGTGGGATGGGCACCGGGGAGCTGTTTTTT. Translation gives CASSVAGGMGTGELFF.

This clonotype came up many times. This chain uses TRBV6-1 with TRBJ2-5; D not resolved. The CDR3 has 15 residues. The V gene's germline CDR1 is MNHNS and CDR2 SASEGT. The V end lost 7 bases, the J end lost 4 bases, and 19 bases lay between the germline ends. CDR3 DNA sequence: TGTGCCAGCACTAATTCGGCAGCCAGCCCAGAGACCCAGTACTTC. Its translation is CASTNSAASPETQYF.

This clonotype has only a few counts. The junction differs from germline at one of its ends, possibly a read error. The chain combines TRBV7-2 with TRBJ1-1; D is undetermined. Germline V CDR1 and CDR2: SGHTA, FQGNSA. CDR3 length equals 15 residues. CDR3 nucleotide sequence: TGTGCCAGCAGCTTAGCGCCAAGGGATAACACTGAAGTTTTCTTT. Translation gives CASSLAPRDNTEVFF.

This clonotype appeared many times. This chain joins TRBV5-1 and TRBJ2-5, with 7 positions matching TRBD2. Germline trimming cut 0 bases from V and 2 bases from J; bases unmatched to any gene: 4. CDR1 is SGHRS, CDR2 YFSETQ, per germline. This CDR3 contains 15 residues. Here the CDR3 reads CASSLAWGGQETQYF. CDR3 DNA: TGCGCCAGCAGCTTGGCCTGGGGGGGTCAAGAGACCCAGTACTTC.

This clonotype was picked up one time. V usage is TRBV7-2 and J usage is TRBJ2-5, with D possibly matching TRBD1 (6 bases). The CDR3 totals 14 residues. With 2 bases removed from V and 4 bases from J, the gap between germline ends came to 11 bases. Germline lookup yields CDR1 SGHTA and CDR2 FQGNSA. This CDR3 reads CASSLSPGAETQYF. CDR3 nucleotides: TGTGCCAGCAGCTTAAGTCCAGGGGCAGAGACCCAGTACTTC.